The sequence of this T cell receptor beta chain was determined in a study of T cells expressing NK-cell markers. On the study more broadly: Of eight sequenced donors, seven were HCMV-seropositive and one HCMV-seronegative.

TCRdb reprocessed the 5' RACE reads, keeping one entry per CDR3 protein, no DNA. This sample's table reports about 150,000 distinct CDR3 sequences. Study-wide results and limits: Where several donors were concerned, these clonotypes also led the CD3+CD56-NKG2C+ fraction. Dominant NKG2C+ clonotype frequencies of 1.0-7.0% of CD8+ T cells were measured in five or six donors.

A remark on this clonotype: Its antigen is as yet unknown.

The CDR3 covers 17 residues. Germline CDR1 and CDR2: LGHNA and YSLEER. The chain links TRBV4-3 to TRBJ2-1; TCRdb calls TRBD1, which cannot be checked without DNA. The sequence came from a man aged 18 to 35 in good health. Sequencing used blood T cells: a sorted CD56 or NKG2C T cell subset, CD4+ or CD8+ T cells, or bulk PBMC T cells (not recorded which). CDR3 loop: CASSRLGAVSTFSEQFF.